Described below is a single TCR beta chain sequence and its context. The data belong to a study of Graves' ophthalmopathy and Graves' hyperthyroidism. Looking at the study overall: The authors collected peripheral blood at initial diagnosis, before any treatment.

Scientists amplified the TCR beta CDR3 regions from RNA transcripts. In the first round, RT-PCR was carried out with HTBI primers, and a multiplex PCR formed the second round. TCRdb reanalysed the multiplex PCR reads using MiXCR and keeps one entry per CDR3 protein. Found here are 500,000 to 700,000 distinct CDR3 sequences, 22% of them singletons; the top ten hold more than 5.5%. Germline V gene lookup returns CDR1 GTSNPN and CDR2 SVGIG (reference sequence). V was cut by 3 bases and J by 12 bases, with 21 bases left in between. The CDR3 totals 13 residues. The specimen sequenced was peripheral blood. The V gene is TRBV30, the J gene TRBJ2-7, with a tentative D call TRBD1 (6 bases). The origin of this receptor is a young woman with stable Graves' hyperthyroidism. Some clones in this sample may be carry-over from other donors' samples. The CDR3 sequence: CAWSSRDTYEGYF. DNA of the CDR3: TGTGCCTGGAGCTCTCGGGACACTTACGAGGGGTACTTC.